This T cell receptor (beta chain) comes out of a study of cytomegalovirus exposure and HLA in healthy donors. Study-wide points: In a later analysis, donors in an Asian-associated ancestry cluster reportedly had fewer N-insertions in productive TCRs than the cohort mean.

For this clone: Its antigen is undetermined.

PCR amplification relied on 60 Vbeta primers (plus 13 Jbeta primers). Only in-frame clones appear in the TCRdb table, and some are missing; sequencing was by immunoSEQ multiplex PCR. Of some 100,000 clones in the sample, 60% to 85% are singletons; the top ten hold 10% to 15%. V lost 0 bases, J lost 8 bases, and 0 bases stayed unmatched. CDR1 is GTSNPN and CDR2 is SVGIG in the germline V gene (reference sequence). This CDR3 has 12 amino acids. This chain links TRBV30 with TRBJ1-4, with TRBD1 identical over 7 bases. The sample consisted of PBMCs. This TCR was recovered from a woman between 40 and 50 years old in good health and CMV-seropositive. The CDR3 region has the DNA TGTGCCTGGAGTGTACAGGGGGAAAAACTGTTTTTT. The encoded protein is CAWSVQGEKLFF.